This entry is about one T cell receptor beta chain. No antigen is known for it. The data derive from a study of somatic mutations in cytotoxic T cells in rheumatoid arthritis. Study at large: The researchers flow-sorted some T-cell populations stained with V beta antibodies and got nearly 100% purity, and these included V beta1+ cells sequenced for TCRB. Study results and caveats: CD8+ clonality rose with age in rheumatoid arthritis patients, not healthy controls. Clonality measured in CD8+ T cells did not differ significantly between rheumatoid arthritis patients and age-matched healthy controls.

As processed by the authors: Large patient CD8+ clones, those above 1%, rarely matched published virus-specific TCRB sequences. Assay used: immunoSEQ multiplex PCR; TCRdb lists only in-frame clones, some missing. D and trimming come from the DNA, and the V and J calls and clone size come from that table. The sample holds approximately 3,800 clones, around four fifths seen once. The sequencing input was CD8+ T cells sorted from blood. The origin of this receptor is an adult with rheumatoid arthritis.

The CDR3 region has the DNA TGTGCCAGCAGCCCCCTGGGACGGCCAAATGAGCAGTTCTTC. This sequence encodes CASSPLGRPNEQFF. V and J are TRBV7-3 and TRBJ2-1; TRBD1 or TRBD2 may be the D gene (5 bases each). CDR1 is SGHTA, CDR2 FQGTGA, per germline. The CDR3 sequence is 14 residues long. Trimming took off 5 bases at V and 7 bases at J, with 15 bases between the two ends.